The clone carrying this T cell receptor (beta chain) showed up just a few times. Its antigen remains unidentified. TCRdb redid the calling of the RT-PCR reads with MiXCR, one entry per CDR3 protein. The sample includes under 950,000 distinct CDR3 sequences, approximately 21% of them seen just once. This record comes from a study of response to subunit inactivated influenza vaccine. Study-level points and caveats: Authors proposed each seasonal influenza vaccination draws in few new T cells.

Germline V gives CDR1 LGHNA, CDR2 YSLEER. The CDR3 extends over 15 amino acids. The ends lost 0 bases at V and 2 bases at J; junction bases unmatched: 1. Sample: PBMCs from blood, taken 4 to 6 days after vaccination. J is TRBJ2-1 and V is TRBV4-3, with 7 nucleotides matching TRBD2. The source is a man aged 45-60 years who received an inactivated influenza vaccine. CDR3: CASSQDREAYNEQFF. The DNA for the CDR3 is TGCGCCAGCAGCCAAGATCGGGAGGCCTACAATGAGCAGTTCTTC.